This TCR beta chain appears in the sequencing data of a study of T-cell memory formation after mild COVID-19. This clonotype has a handful of counts. V was clipped by 4 bases and J by 7 bases, with 7 bases between them. The CDR3 has 11 amino acids. Germline V CDR1 and CDR2: SQVTM, ANQGSEA. TCRdb re-derived calls from the 5' RACE reads in MiXCR, one entry per CDR3 protein. The repertoire holds roughly 350,000 distinct CDR3 sequences, with around 21% as singletons. The chain joins TRBV29-1 to TRBJ2-2; D gene uncertain. This sequence originates from an adult woman who had mild COVID-19 (a few samples of this study predate the infection). Cell type and time point are not known. Specimen: PBMCs or a T cell subset sorted from them (not recorded which). CDR3 in DNA: TGCAGCGTTGGGTCTGGCGGGGAGCTGTTTTTT. It encodes CSVGSGGELFF.